This section outlines one TCR beta chain sequence together with its context. This sample was included in a study of blood T cell repertoires in COVID-19. Repertoires were generated with immunoSEQ multiplex PCR, while TCRdb's copy carries only in-frame clones and drops some. In the table there are roughly 240,000 clones, around 90% of which are singletons. Cohort assignment relied on participant-reported clinical history. V shed 4 bases, J shed 7 bases, and the junction held 8 bases outside the gene matches. The CDR3 totals 14 residues. In germline, CDR1 is SGHVS, CDR2 FQNEAQ. Sequencing was carried out using PBMCs or T cells enriched from blood (not recorded which). The chain combines TRBV7-8 with TRBJ1-1, with 8 bases lining up with TRBD1. This TCR derives from a young woman with acute COVID-19. CDR3 nucleotide sequence: TGTGCCAGCAGCTCCGGACAGGGAGGGATTGAAGCTTTCTTT. This gives the protein CASSSGQGGIEAFF.